This TCR beta chain was sequenced in a study of radiotherapy plus CTLA-4 blockade in lung cancer. Study in general: Objective responses emerged in 15% to 20% of patients, and about 30% attained disease control.

Study-level findings and limits: Blood-borne expansion of tumor-derived TCR clones followed radiotherapy plus ipilimumab. Per reports, early blood T cell clone dynamics, plus interferon-beta, forecast response most strongly.

Trimming left V 2 bases short and J 2 bases short, with 12 bases between. From germline, CDR1 is LNHDA and CDR2 SQIVND (reference sequence). The CDR3 sequence is 15 residues long. The table came from immunoSEQ multiplex PCR; TCRdb's copy has only in-frame clones and leaves some out. This table has more than 55,000 clones, around four fifths appearing once. Concerning this clone itself: The antigen is not known.

This TCR was recovered from a human donor with non-small cell lung cancer who had a partial response to radiotherapy plus ipilimumab. This chain links TRBV19 with TRBJ2-5; D remains unclear. The sample in question was peripheral blood, obtained from a patient treated with radiotherapy plus ipilimumab. In DNA, the CDR3 is TGTGCCAGTAGTATAATCCCAGGTACACAAGAGACCCAGTACTTC. Its translation is CASSIIPGTQETQYF.